This entry features one TCR beta chain sequence. The antigen remains undetermined. TCRdb re-analysed the RT-PCR reads in MiXCR, keeping a single row per CDR3 protein. The sample carries some 500,000 distinct CDR3 sequences, over 25% recorded once. The data are from a study of response to subunit inactivated influenza vaccine. General study points: Authors suggested that a seasonal influenza vaccination recruits few new T cells each time.

The junction had 10 bases not matched to a gene; V was cut back by 0 bases and J by 6 bases. The CDR3 is made up of 17 amino acids. CDR1 DFQATT and CDR2 SNEGSKA come from the germline V gene (reference sequence). This clonotype was obtained from a man aged 50 to 60 who received an inactivated influenza vaccine. The rearrangement uses TRBV20-1 and TRBJ2-2; 10 nucleotides align to TRBD2. The input for sequencing was CD4+ T cells sorted from PBMCs, taken around 5 days after vaccination. The CDR3 DNA follows: TGCAGTGCTAGAGATGGGGCGAGCGGGAGGGTCGCCGGGGAGCTGTTTTTT. It specifies CSARDGASGRVAGELFF.